This T cell receptor (beta chain) emerged from a study of Graves' ophthalmopathy and Graves' hyperthyroidism. About the research overall: Peripheral blood sampling preceded any treatment and occurred at initial diagnosis.

Stable hyperthyroidism denotes an absence of ophthalmopathy throughout 18 months of follow-up. Orbital computed tomography and thyroid ultrasound, along with TRAb, serum thyroxine and clinical symptoms, underpinned diagnosis. PBMCs were density-gradient isolated from roughly 10 ml fresh blood. The germline CDR1 and CDR2 sequences are KGHSH and LQKENI. The V gene lost 5 bases and the J gene lost 2 bases, with 12 bases spanning the gap. The CDR3 contains 14 residues. Using RNA transcripts, the TCR beta CDR3 regions were amplified. First-round RT-PCR relied on HTBI primers, and a second-round multiplex PCR came next. MiXCR, applied by TCRdb to the multiplex PCR reads, yields one record per CDR3 protein. This sample has some 380,000 distinct CDR3 sequences, with 15% found just once.

This receptor was taken from a woman aged 18-30 years with stable Graves' hyperthyroidism. This rearrangement joins TRBV18 to TRBJ1-2; D may be TRBD1 (6 bases). The sample consisted of peripheral blood. The DNA for the CDR3 is TGTGCCAGCTCATTCATGACAGGAAACTATGGCTACACCTTC. Residues: CASSFMTGNYGYTF.